Here is one T cell receptor beta chain with its context. Its antigen is unknown. The study sequenced cultured CD4+ T cell DNA using the Oncomine TCR Beta short-read assay. Genomic DNA was drawn out of CD4+ T cells grown in culture. One entry per CDR3 protein results from TCRdb running MiXCR on the PCR reads. The data show around 17,000 distinct CDR3 sequences, under 75% seen once. CDR3 size: 14 residues. CDR1 and CDR2 (germline): DFQATT, SNEGSKA (reference sequence). V was shortened by 4 bases and J by 6 bases, with 19 bases between the two germline ends. These data originate in a study of vaccination and CD4 T cells after COVID-19. Study-level information: Investigators stimulated cells with overlapping spike peptides drawn from SARS-CoV-2, HCoV-NL63, HCoV-OC43 and HCoV-229E. Notes on the study in general: Median counts of SARS-CoV-2-reactive clonotypes increased from about 20 to 38; this difference was not significant. Looking at convalescent patients, a median approximately 83% of reactive clones were present only post-vaccination.

Treatment denoted: 10-day PBMC culture with coronavirus spike peptide pools or control peptides (ViraFEST assay). The clonotype originates from a human donor who had recovered from COVID-19. The chain combines TRBV20-1 with TRBJ2-7; D remains ambiguous. Sample: CD4+ T cells from blood, cultured in vitro. The CDR3 here is CSATRGIRSLEQYF. The CDR3 coding sequence is TGCAGTGCTACGCGAGGAATCCGGTCCCTCGAGCAGTACTTC.